This TCR beta chain is drawn from a study of blood T cell repertoires in COVID-19. Looking at the study overall: PBMCs, B-cell-depleted T cells, or T cells were the source of the cDNA or gDNA that made up the material.

This CDR3 is 13 amino acids long. CDR1 is SQVTM and CDR2 is ANQGSEA in the germline V gene. Trimming took 1 base from V and 3 from J, leaving 8 bases between them. In the original processing: Reference gene primer amplification gave nucleated cell count estimates. The data were produced by immunoSEQ multiplex PCR, yet TCRdb's version contains in-frame clones alone and is incomplete. Clone size and V and J calls were adopted from that table, with D and trimming inferred from the DNA. The repertoire includes some 52,000 clones, 75% to 90% of them detected once, and roughly 5.3% sits in the top ten. The clonotype originates from a man in his 60s with active COVID-19. The chain joins TRBV29-1 to TRBJ2-3; no definite D call. Sequencing was done on a sample of peripheral blood. This chain's CDR3 is CSVEVGSTDTQYF. The CDR3 DNA is TGCAGCGTTGAAGTTGGCAGTACAGATACGCAGTATTTT.